These 9 T cell receptor beta chains were all obtained from the same sample, sequenced in a study of blood T cell repertoires in COVID-19. Produced via immunoSEQ multiplex PCR; TCRdb's table is partial and in-frame only. This sample yields some 350,000 clones, of which about 90% are seen a single time; more than 5% belongs to the top ten. Specimen: PBMCs or T cells enriched from blood (not recorded which). Every receptor here comes from a man aged 25-45 years who had recovered from COVID-19.

The J gene is TRBJ2-2, the V gene TRBV5-6; the D gene is possibly TRBD1 (6 bases). CDR1 and CDR2 from the germline V gene are SGHDT and YYEEEE. Deletions cut 2 bases from V and 0 bases from J, with 14 bases between. CDR3 length: 17 residues. CDR3 sequence: CASSLYYRVANTGELFF. As DNA, the CDR3 is TGTGCCAGCAGCTTATATTACAGGGTCGCGAACACCGGGGAGCTGTTTTTT.

The rearrangement joins TRBV5-6 to TRBJ1-2; no firm D call. Germline CDR1 and CDR2: SGHDT and YYEEEE. The CDR3 is made up of 13 amino acids. V lost 6 bases and J 4 bases, leaving 13 bases between the germline ends. The CDR3 nucleotides are TGTGCCAGCAACAACGAAAATCTCTATGGCTACACCTTC. This gives the protein CASNNENLYGYTF.

This chain links TRBV28 with TRBJ1-5; possibly TRBD1 for D (6 bases). CDR1 is MDHEN and CDR2 is SYDVKM in the germline V gene. Trimming cost V 3 bases and J 2 bases, with 8 bases left between them. This CDR3 spans 14 amino acids. For the CDR3, the DNA is TGTGCCAGCAGTTTGTCAGGGGGCAATCAGCCCCAGCATTTT. It specifies CASSLSGGNQPQHF.

This sequence joins TRBV5-4 and TRBJ1-1; TRBD1 matches at 8 bases. V lost 4 bases, J lost 5 bases, and 4 bases stayed unmatched. Germline values: CDR1 SGHNT, CDR2 YYREEE (reference sequence). This CDR3 comprises 13 residues. CDR3 DNA sequence: TGTGCCAGCAGCAACACAGGGGGAACTGAAGCTTTCTTT. Translated, it gives CASSNTGGTEAFF.

This clone was counted once. V is TRBV7-2 and J is TRBJ2-3; 7 bases are shared with TRBD1. The CDR3 is made up of 15 amino acids. Losses at the gene ends were 3 bases for V and 2 bases for J; bases not matched to a gene: 5. The germline V gene has CDR1 SGHTA and CDR2 FQGNSA. The CDR3 DNA reads as TGTGCCAGCAGCTTCGAGGGGGCGTACACAGATACGCAGTATTTT. Amino acid sequence: CASSFEGAYTDTQYF.

The chain is built from TRBV28 and TRBJ2-7; D gene ambiguous. The CDR3 runs to 14 residues. V lost 7 bases, J lost 4 bases, and 17 bases lay in between. Germline V lookup: CDR1 MDHEN, CDR2 SYDVKM. The CDR3 here is CASKVGGSLYEQYF. The CDR3 nucleotides read TGTGCCAGCAAGGTCGGCGGATCTTTATACGAGCAGTACTTC.

This rearrangement joins TRBV28 to TRBJ1-1; a weak D match, TRBD1 (5 bases). The CDR3 has 10 amino acids. V was shortened by 7 bases and J by 6 bases, with 6 bases between the two germline ends. Germline-derived CDR1 and CDR2 are MDHEN and SYDVKM. This CDR3 is CASTGSEAFF. Written as DNA, the CDR3 is TGTGCCAGCACAGGGTCTGAAGCTTTCTTT.

The genes are TRBV11-2 and TRBJ1-1; perhaps TRBD1 as D (6 bases). With 4 bases removed from V and 7 bases from J, the gap between germline ends came to 16 bases. CDR1 and CDR2 (germline): SGHAT, FQNNGV. The CDR3 is made up of 14 amino acids. The CDR3 DNA sequence: TGTGCCAGCAGCTCGCCCAGGGGCCGAGTTGAAGCTTTCTTT. Translating it yields CASSSPRGRVEAFF.

The chain joins TRBV30 to TRBJ2-1; the D is unclear. Trimming took off 5 bases at V and 3 bases at J, with 14 bases between the two ends. The CDR3 is 14 amino acids. CDR1 is GTSNPN and CDR2 is SVGIG in the germline V gene (reference sequence). The CDR3 sequence is CAWGPTSVYNEQFF. The DNA for the CDR3 is TGTGCCTGGGGGCCTACGTCCGTCTACAATGAGCAGTTCTTC.